This T cell receptor beta chain was identified in a study of breast tumors, draining lymph nodes, adjacent tissues. Study-wide results and limits: Luminal-like breast cancer showed significantly higher tumor–nontumor repertoire similarity than basal-like.

This clonotype was counted many times. Antigen specificity is unknown. J lost 6 bases, V lost 7 bases, and 19 bases had no gene match. Germline assignment: CDR1 DFQATT and CDR2 SNEGSKA (reference sequence). CDR3 length: 16 amino acids. MiXCR, run by TCRdb on the multiplex PCR reads, gives a single entry per CDR3 protein. The sample includes more than 50,000 distinct CDR3 sequences, around 43% seen only once; the top ten take over 7.5%. The chain links TRBV20-1 to TRBJ2-7; 9 bases are a match to TRBD1. What was sequenced was breast tumor tissue. The TCR originated in a female donor with breast cancer. Some clones in this sample may be carry-over from other donors' samples. DNA of the CDR3: TGCAGTGTGTCGGGACAGGGTTTGGGTGAACTTGGCGAGCAGTACTTC. Translating gives CSVSGQGLGELGEQYF.